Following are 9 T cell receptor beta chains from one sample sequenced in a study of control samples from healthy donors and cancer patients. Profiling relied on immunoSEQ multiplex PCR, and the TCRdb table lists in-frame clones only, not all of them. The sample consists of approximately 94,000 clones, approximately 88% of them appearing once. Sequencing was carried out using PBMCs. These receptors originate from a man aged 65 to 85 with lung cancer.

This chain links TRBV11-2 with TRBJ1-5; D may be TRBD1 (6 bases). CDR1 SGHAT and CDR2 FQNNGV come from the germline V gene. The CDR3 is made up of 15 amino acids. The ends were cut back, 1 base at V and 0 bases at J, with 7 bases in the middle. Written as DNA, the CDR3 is TGTGCCAGCAGCTTAGGACAGGCTAGCAATCAGCCCCAGCATTTT. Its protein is CASSLGQASNQPQHF.

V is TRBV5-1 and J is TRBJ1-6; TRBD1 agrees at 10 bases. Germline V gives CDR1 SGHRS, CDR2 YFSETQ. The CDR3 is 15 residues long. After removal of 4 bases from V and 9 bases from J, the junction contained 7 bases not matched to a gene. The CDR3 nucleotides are TGCGCCAGCAGCAGGGGACAGGGGATCGGTTCACCCCTCCACTTT. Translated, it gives CASSRGQGIGSPLHF. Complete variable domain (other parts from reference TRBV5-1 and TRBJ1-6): KAGVTQTPRYLIKTRGQQVTLSCSPISGHRSVSWYQQTPGQGLQFLFEYFSETQRNKGNFPGRFSGRQFSNSRSEMNVSTLELGDSALYLCASSRGQGIGSPLHFGNGTRLTVT.

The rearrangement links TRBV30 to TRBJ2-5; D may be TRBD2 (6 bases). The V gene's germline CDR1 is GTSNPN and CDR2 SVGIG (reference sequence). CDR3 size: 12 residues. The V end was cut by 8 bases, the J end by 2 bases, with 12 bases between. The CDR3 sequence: CAGGTGQETQYF. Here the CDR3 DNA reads TGTGCCGGAGGGACGGGACAAGAGACCCAGTACTTC.

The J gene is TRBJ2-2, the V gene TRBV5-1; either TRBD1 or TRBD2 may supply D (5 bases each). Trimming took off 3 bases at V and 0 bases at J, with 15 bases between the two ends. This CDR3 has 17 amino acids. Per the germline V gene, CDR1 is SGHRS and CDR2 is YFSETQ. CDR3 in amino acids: CASSSRGGFANTGELFF. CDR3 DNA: TGCGCCAGCAGCTCCCGTGGGGGTTTCGCGAACACCGGGGAGCTGTTTTTT.

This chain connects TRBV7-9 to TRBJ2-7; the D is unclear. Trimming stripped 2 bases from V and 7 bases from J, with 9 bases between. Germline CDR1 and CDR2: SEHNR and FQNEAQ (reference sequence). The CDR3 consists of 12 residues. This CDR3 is CASSLRIQEQYF. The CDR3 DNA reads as TGTGCCAGCAGCTTAAGGATACAGGAGCAGTACTTC.

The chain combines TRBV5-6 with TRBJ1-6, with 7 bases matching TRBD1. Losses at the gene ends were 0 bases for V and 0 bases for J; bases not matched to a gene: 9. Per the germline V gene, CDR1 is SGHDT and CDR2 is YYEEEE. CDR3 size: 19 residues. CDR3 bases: TGTGCCAGCAGCTTGGCCATCAAGACAGGGAGCTCCTATAATTCACCCCTCCACTTT. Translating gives CASSLAIKTGSSYNSPLHF.

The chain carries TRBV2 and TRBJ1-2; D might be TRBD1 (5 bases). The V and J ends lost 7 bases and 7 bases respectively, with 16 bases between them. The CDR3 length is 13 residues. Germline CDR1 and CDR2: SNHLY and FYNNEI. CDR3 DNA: TGTGCCAGCATCACGGGCGGGGGAAGTGGCTACACCTTC. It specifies CASITGGGSGYTF.

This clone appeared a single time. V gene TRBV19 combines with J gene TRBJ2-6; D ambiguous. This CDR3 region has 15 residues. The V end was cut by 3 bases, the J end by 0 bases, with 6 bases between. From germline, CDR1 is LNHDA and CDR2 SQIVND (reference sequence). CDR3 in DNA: TGTGCCAGTAGTATCTCGTTCTCTGGGGCCAACGTCCTGACTTTC. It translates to CASSISFSGANVLTF.

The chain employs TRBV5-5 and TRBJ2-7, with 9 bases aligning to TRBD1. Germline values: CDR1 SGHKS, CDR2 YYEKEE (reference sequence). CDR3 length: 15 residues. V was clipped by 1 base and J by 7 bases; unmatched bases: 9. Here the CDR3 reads CASSLHGTGMREQYF. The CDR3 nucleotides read TGTGCCAGCAGCTTGCACGGGACAGGGATGAGGGAGCAGTACTTC. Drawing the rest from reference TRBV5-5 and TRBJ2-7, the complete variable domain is DAGVTQSPTHLIKTRGQQVTLRCSPISGHKSVSWYQQVLGQGPQFIFQYYEKEERGRGNFPDRFSARQFPNYSSELNVNALLLGDSALYLCASSLHGTGMREQYFGPGTRLTVT.